This TCR beta chain was captured in a study of tumor T cells in aggressive B-cell lymphoma. TCRdb keeps only in-frame clones here, not all; method: immunoSEQ multiplex PCR. The profile shows approximately 6,600 clones, around 90% of them singletons. CDR1 is LNHDA and CDR2 is SQIVND in the germline V gene (reference sequence). This CDR3 has 15 amino acids. The ends were cut back, 6 bases at V and 1 base at J, with 10 bases in the middle. Sequenced sample: tumor tissue. This sequence was found in an adult with diffuse large B cell lymphoma. Some clones in this sample may be carry-over from other donors' samples. The chain carries TRBV19 and TRBJ2-6; a weak D match, TRBD1 (6 bases). This CDR3 reads CASSHDRSGANVLTF. In DNA form, the CDR3 reads TGTGCCAGTAGCCACGACAGGTCTGGGGCCAACGTCCTGACTTTC. Full variable domain (remainder filled in from reference TRBV19 and TRBJ2-6): DGGITQSPKYLFRKEGQNVTLSCEQNLNHDAMYWYRQDPGQGLRLIYYSQIVNDFQKGDIAEGYSVSREKKESFPLTVTSAQKNPTAFYLCASSHDRSGANVLTFGAGSRLTVL.